The next 11 T cell receptor beta chains were all read from a single sample in a study of T cell responses to AZD1222 COVID-19 vaccine. Repertoires were generated with immunoSEQ multiplex PCR, while TCRdb's copy carries only in-frame clones and drops some. The data show about 73,000 clones, around 81% seen once. The source was peripheral blood, collected 28 days after the second AZD1222 dose. The receptors come from an adult who received the AZD1222 COVID-19 vaccine.

This clone was found once. This chain uses TRBV25-1 with TRBJ1-6, with D possibly being TRBD1 (5 bases). The CDR3 sequence is 15 residues long. The V end was cut by 6 bases, the J end by 6 bases, with 15 bases between. Germline-derived CDR1 and CDR2 are MGHDK and SYGVNS. The CDR3 nucleotides are TGTGCCAGCAGAGAAGGGCGGGGCCCTAATTCACCCCTCCACTTT. Its translation is CASREGRGPNSPLHF.

In nucleotides, the CDR3 is TGTGCCAGTAGGCGTAACGGGAACACTGAAGCTTTCTTT. This translates into CASRRNGNTEAFF. The gene calls are TRBV19 and TRBJ1-1; no clear D gene. V was pared by 6 bases and J by 1 base, with 9 bases between. There are 13 residues in the CDR3. Germline-derived CDR1 and CDR2 are LNHDA and SQIVND (reference sequence). Drawing the rest from reference TRBV19 and TRBJ1-1, the complete variable domain is DGGITQSPKYLFRKEGQNVTLSCEQNLNHDAMYWYRQDPGQGLRLIYYSQIVNDFQKGDIAEGYSVSREKKESFPLTVTSAQKNPTAFYLCASRRNGNTEAFFGQGTRLTVV.

This clone occurred once. The rearrangement joins TRBV29-1 to TRBJ2-7; D is undetermined. The CDR3 has 14 amino acids. Looked up from germline, CDR1 is SQVTM and CDR2 is ANQGSEA. Deletions cut 6 bases from V and 1 base from J, with 16 bases between. The CDR3 DNA reads TGCAGCGTACGAAACTGGGGAAATTCCTACGAGCAGTACTTC. Its translation: CSVRNWGNSYEQYF.

CDR3 sequence (DNA): TGTGCCAGCTCACCAAAAGGGCGAGGTTCACCCCTCCACTTT. It translates to CASSPKGRGSPLHF. The chain links TRBV18 to TRBJ1-6; no definite D call. With 2 bases removed from V and 9 bases from J, the gap between germline ends came to 11 bases. The germline CDR1 and CDR2 sequences are KGHSH and LQKENI. This CDR3 comprises 14 residues.

The chain carries TRBV7-9 and TRBJ2-5; TRBD2 matches at 7 bases. Per the germline V gene, CDR1 is SEHNR and CDR2 is FQNEAQ (reference sequence). With 3 bases clipped from V and 5 bases from J, the junction kept 6 bases outside the gene matches. CDR3 length: 14 amino acids. The DNA of the CDR3 is TGTGCCAGCAGCTTTGCGGGAGTGGGGGAGACCCAGTACTTC. Its protein is CASSFAGVGETQYF.

The chain joins TRBV6-5 to TRBJ2-3, with D possibly being TRBD2 (6 bases). Germline V gives CDR1 MNHEY, CDR2 SVGAGI. Trimming shortened V by 5 bases and J by 1 base, and 10 bases separated the two germline ends. The CDR3 is 14 amino acids. The CDR3 DNA reads as TGTGCCAGCAGTCCGGACTACCGCACAGATACGCAGTATTTT. As protein: CASSPDYRTDTQYF.

This rearrangement joins TRBV9 to TRBJ2-1, with 8 bases lining up with TRBD2. This CDR3 region has 16 residues. Unmatched junction bases numbered 7, after V lost 4 bases and J lost 1 base. Looked up from germline, CDR1 is SGDLS and CDR2 is YYNGEE. CDR3 coding DNA: TGTGCCAGCAGCTCCACAGCGGGGGAGTCCTACAATGAGCAGTTCTTC. Translation gives CASSSTAGESYNEQFF.

This clone was detected only once. The chain has TRBV2 and TRBJ2-5; D tentatively fits TRBD1 or TRBD2 (5 bases each). Germline CDR1 is SNHLY and CDR2 is FYNNEI. Trimming took off 4 bases at V and 7 bases at J, with 13 bases between the two ends. The CDR3 covers 13 residues. The CDR3 nucleotides are TGTGCCAGCAGTGGGCAGGGAGATGGGACCCAGTACTTC. Protein: CASSGQGDGTQYF.

The rearrangement uses TRBV2 and TRBJ1-6; D call uncertain. CDR3 length: 15 amino acids. With 6 bases removed from V and 0 bases from J, the gap between germline ends came to 9 bases. CDR1 is SNHLY and CDR2 is FYNNEI in the germline V gene. The CDR3 here is CASRAGSSYNSPLHF. The CDR3 nucleotides are TGTGCCAGCAGGGCGGGGAGCTCCTATAATTCACCCCTCCACTTT.

This clone is a singleton in its sample. V gene TRBV29-1 combines with J gene TRBJ2-1; D is unresolved. V lost 0 bases, J lost 8 bases, and 11 bases lay in between. This CDR3 has 13 amino acids. Germline loops: CDR1 SQVTM, CDR2 ANQGSEA. CDR3 sequence (DNA): TGCAGCGTTGAAGATGAGGAAGAAGATGAGCAGTTCTTC. Its translation is CSVEDEEEDEQFF.

This rearrangement joins TRBV11-2 to TRBJ2-5, with TRBD2 matching over 10 bases. The CDR3 spans 16 residues. Trimming cost V 0 bases and J 6 bases; bases outside gene matches: 7. In germline, CDR1 is SGHAT, CDR2 FQNNGV. CDR3 in DNA: TGTGCCAGCAGCTTAGATCTTTCTAGCGGGAGTCAGACCCAGTACTTC. It specifies CASSLDLSSGSQTQYF.